This T cell receptor beta chain comes out of a study of T cells in localized non-small cell lung cancer. CDR3 size: 17 residues. V gave up 6 bases and J gave up 7 bases; unmatched junction bases: 17. By frequency in the sample, this clone is medium-sized. The protocol was immunoSEQ multiplex PCR, while the TCRdb copy is restricted to in-frame clones and leaves out a portion. The repertoire consists of some 1,000 clones, with more than 20% occurring once and the leading ten covering approximately 8%. The clonotype originates from a male donor older than 55 with stage II lung adenocarcinoma. The chain uses TRBV23-1 and TRBJ1-4; 7 bases are a match to TRBD1. TRBV23-1 is classed as an ORF, of uncertain function. The starting material was lung tumor tissue, obtained before any cancer treatment. CDR3 nucleotide sequence: TGCGCCAGCAGCCAGCTAGGGCCTGGAAAGGGGGCTGAAAAACTGTTTTTT. It specifies CASSQLGPGKGAEKLFF.